These 14 T cell receptor beta chains came from one sample sequenced in a study of cytomegalovirus exposure and HLA in healthy donors. The PCR employed 60 Vbeta primers together with 13 Jbeta primers. Clones were read by immunoSEQ multiplex PCR, and TCRdb kept only the in-frame ones, dropping some. Among some 130,000 clones listed, around 83% were seen once. The sample comprised PBMCs. The source of these receptors is a man aged 50-60 years in good health and CMV-seronegative.

The chain combines TRBV4-1 with TRBJ1-2; D is perhaps TRBD1 (5 bases). Between the trimmed V and J ends, which lost 0 bases and 2 bases, there was a span of 10 bases. Germline V CDR1 and CDR2: MGHRA, YSYEKL. The CDR3 covers 15 residues. This CDR3 reads CASSQEFRANYGYTF. The CDR3 nucleotides read TGCGCCAGCAGCCAAGAATTCAGGGCGAACTATGGCTACACCTTC.

This clone is a singleton in its sample. The chain carries TRBV5-1 and TRBJ2-7, with D tentatively TRBD1 (6 bases). Germline values: CDR1 SGHRS, CDR2 YFSETQ. The CDR3 runs 14 residues. V was pared by 4 bases and J by 4 bases, with 15 bases between. The CDR3 coding sequence is TGCGCCAGCAGCATGACAGGTCCCTTATACGAGCAGTACTTC. Its protein is CASSMTGPLYEQYF.

The rearrangement joins TRBV7-3 to TRBJ2-1; 8 nucleotides align to TRBD2. The CDR3 is 16 amino acids. Per germline, CDR1 SGHTA and CDR2 FQGTGA. With 2 bases clipped from V and 7 bases from J, the junction kept 10 bases outside the gene matches. The CDR3 bases are TGTGCCAGCAGCTTAGCGGGGTCCGGGGGGGAAAATGAGCAGTTCTTC. Its translation: CASSLAGSGGENEQFF.

The chain recombines TRBV7-6 with TRBJ1-1; D gene uncertain. This CDR3 is built from 15 residues. V gave up 4 bases and J gave up 5 bases, with 17 bases separating them. The V gene's germline CDR1 is SGHVS and CDR2 FNYEAQ. CDR3 DNA: TGTGCCAGCAGCTCAAGCGGGGAGGGAAGGACTGAAGCTTTCTTT. Translating gives CASSSSGEGRTEAFF.

The V call is TRBV5-1, the J call TRBJ2-7, with 7 bases fitting TRBD1. The CDR3 spans 15 residues. The V gene's germline CDR1 is SGHRS and CDR2 YFSETQ. Trimming removed 4 bases from V and 3 bases from J; junction bases left unmatched: 10. CDR3 sequence: CASSPTGQALYEQYF. As DNA, the CDR3 is TGCGCCAGCAGCCCCACCGGACAGGCCCTCTACGAGCAGTACTTC.

The chain joins TRBV6-5 to TRBJ1-1; D remains ambiguous. CDR3 length: 15 amino acids. Trimming stripped 5 bases from V and 1 base from J, with 14 bases between. Germline loops: CDR1 MNHEY, CDR2 SVGAGI. CDR3 protein: CASSPSRGENTEAFF. CDR3 nucleotide sequence: TGTGCCAGCAGTCCATCCCGGGGAGAGAACACTGAAGCTTTCTTT.

The chain combines TRBV6-1 with TRBJ1-4; D unclear. This CDR3 spans 15 amino acids. With 4 bases removed from V and 0 bases from J, the gap between germline ends came to 9 bases. Germline assignment: CDR1 MNHNS and CDR2 SASEGT. In DNA form, the CDR3 reads TGTGCCAGCAGTGCCTACCCTGCAACTAATGAAAAACTGTTTTTT. As protein: CASSAYPATNEKLFF.

The chain combines TRBV30 with TRBJ2-1; 8 positions agree with TRBD1. The CDR3 contains 13 residues. V lost 2 bases and J lost 8; bases outside the gene matches: 5. Looked up from germline, CDR1 is GTSNPN and CDR2 is SVGIG (reference sequence). The chain's CDR3 is CAWSPQGADEQFF. CDR3 DNA: TGTGCCTGGAGTCCCCAGGGGGCGGATGAGCAGTTCTTC.

The gene calls are TRBV9 and TRBJ2-7, with a weak D call TRBD2 (6 bases). Germline V gene data show CDR1 as SGDLS and CDR2 as YYNGEE. V shed 1 base and J shed 1 base, with 9 bases lying between them. The CDR3 extends over 14 amino acids. The DNA for the CDR3 is TGTGCCAGCAGCGTAAGGGACTCGTCCTACGAGCAGTACTTC. This gives the protein CASSVRDSSYEQYF.

The rearrangement uses TRBV5-1 and TRBJ2-2, with a possible D match to TRBD1 (6 bases). This CDR3 region has 15 residues. The V and J ends lost 5 bases and 6 bases respectively, with 17 bases between them. The germline CDR1 and CDR2 sequences are SGHRS and YFSETQ. The CDR3 here is CASRTDPGVAGELFF. Here the CDR3 DNA reads TGCGCCAGCAGGACCGACCCAGGGGTGGCCGGGGAGCTGTTTTTT.

The chain joins TRBV5-1 to TRBJ1-2; 8 nucleotides align to TRBD1. The trim removed 4 bases at V and 5 bases at J, leaving 4 bases unmatched. Germline CDR1 is SGHRS and CDR2 is YFSETQ. The CDR3 has 13 amino acids. DNA of the CDR3: TGCGCCAGCAGCCAGGACAGGGTTTATGGCTACACCTTC. Translation: CASSQDRVYGYTF.

The V and J genes are TRBV7-9 and TRBJ1-3; D might be TRBD1 (5 bases). The CDR3 has 13 residues. V was clipped by 2 bases and J by 5 bases, with 7 bases between them. Germline V gene data show CDR1 as SEHNR and CDR2 as FQNEAQ (reference sequence). CDR3: CASSLQGRNTIYF. In DNA form, the CDR3 reads TGTGCCAGCAGCTTACAGGGTAGAAACACCATATATTTT.

The chain links TRBV6-1 to TRBJ2-1; perhaps TRBD1 as D (6 bases). This CDR3 comprises 13 residues. Germline V gene lookup returns CDR1 MNHNS and CDR2 SASEGT. V shed 7 bases and J shed 9 bases, with 16 bases lying between them. The CDR3 DNA reads TGTGCCAGCAAAACAAACAGGGTCAGTGAGCAGTTCTTC. It translates to CASKTNRVSEQFF.

V gene TRBV11-3 combines with J gene TRBJ1-4; D might be TRBD1 (6 bases). CDR3 size: 20 residues. Trimming left V 5 bases short and J 8 bases short, with 33 bases between. The germline gives CDR1 SGHNT, CDR2 YENEEA. CDR3 in amino acids: CASSTWGGNRDNSSGEKLFF. CDR3 nucleotides: TGTGCCAGCAGCACCTGGGGGGGGAACAGGGACAATTCGTCTGGGGAAAAACTGTTTTTT.